The entry below describes one T cell receptor (beta chain). In the original analysis: Reference gene primer amplification gave estimated nucleated cell counts. Profiled with immunoSEQ multiplex PCR; TCRdb holds only in-frame clones, not every one. Clone size and V and J calls were adopted from that table, with D and trimming inferred from the DNA. The top ten clones hold approximately 10% of a sample with 80,000 to 100,000 clones, more than 80% of them seen once. The record originates from a study of blood T cell repertoires in COVID-19. For the study at large: T cells, B-cell-depleted T cells, or PBMCs supplied cDNA or gDNA.

After removal of 0 bases from V and 4 bases from J, the junction contained 2 bases not matched to a gene. CDR3 length: 14 amino acids. Germline-derived CDR1 and CDR2 are SGDLS and YYNGEE. The source is a woman aged 70-85 years with acute or convalescent COVID-19. The V and J genes are TRBV9 and TRBJ2-3, with 7 bases lining up with TRBD2. The sample was peripheral blood. The CDR3 coding sequence is TGTGCCAGCAGCGTAGGCGGGGGATCAGATACGCAGTATTTT. Its translation is CASSVGGGSDTQYF. Looking up the rest from reference TRBV9 and TRBJ2-3 gives the full variable domain: DSGVTQTPKHLITATGQRVTLRCSPRSGDLSVYWYQQSLDQGLQFLIQYYNGEERAKGNILERFSAQQFPDLHSELNLSSLELGDSALYFCASSVGGGSDTQYFGPGTRLTVL.